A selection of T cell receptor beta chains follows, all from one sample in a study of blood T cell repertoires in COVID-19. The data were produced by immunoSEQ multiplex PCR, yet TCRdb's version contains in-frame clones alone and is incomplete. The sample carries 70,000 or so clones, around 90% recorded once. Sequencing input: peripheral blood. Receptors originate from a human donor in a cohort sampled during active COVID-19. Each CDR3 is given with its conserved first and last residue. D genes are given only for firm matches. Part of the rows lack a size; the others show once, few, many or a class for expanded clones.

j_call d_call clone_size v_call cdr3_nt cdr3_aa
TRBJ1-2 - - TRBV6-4 TGTGCCAGCAGGGCTACAGGTCATCAAGGCTACACCTTC CASRATGHQGYTF
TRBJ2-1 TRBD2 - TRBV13 TGTGCCAGCAGCCCCCGGACTAGCGGGGGCCCGTACAATGAGCAGTTCTTC CASSPRTSGGPYNEQFF
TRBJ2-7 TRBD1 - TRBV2 TGTGCCAGCAGGGAGGGACAGGGCTACGAGCAGTACTTC CASREGQGYEQYF
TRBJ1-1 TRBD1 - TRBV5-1 TGCGCCAGCAGCTTGAAGGGGGCCCAGCTTATTATGAACACTGAAGCTTTCTTT CASSLKGAQLIMNTEAFF
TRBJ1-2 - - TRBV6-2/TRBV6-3 TGTGCCAGCAGTTACGAGGGGGGGTCCTATGGCTACACCTTC CASSYEGGSYGYTF
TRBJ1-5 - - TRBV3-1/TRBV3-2 TGTGCCAGCAGCCAAGGAGGAGGACTTAGCAATCAGCCCCAGCATTTT CASSQGGGLSNQPQHF
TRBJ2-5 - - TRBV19 TGTGCCAGTAGTATAGGATCCGGGTCGAGGGAGACCCAGTACTTC CASSIGSGSRETQYF
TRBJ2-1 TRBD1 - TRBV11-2 TGTGCCAGCAGCCTACGGACAGGGGGCTCCTACAATGAGCAGTTCTTC CASSLRTGGSYNEQFF
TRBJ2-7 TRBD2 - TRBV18 TGTGCCAGCTCACCACTGGGCGGGGGGACAAGTCCCTCCTACGAGCAGTACTTC CASSPLGGGTSPSYEQYF
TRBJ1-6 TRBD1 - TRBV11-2 TGTGCCAGCAGCCCCCGAATGGGACAGCAAGGACCCTATAATTCACCCCTCCACTTT CASSPRMGQQGPYNSPLHF
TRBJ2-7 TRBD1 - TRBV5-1 TGCGCCAGCAGCTTGGGAGGGGACAGGGGCCGCAGGTACTCCTACGAGCAGTACTTC CASSLGGDRGRRYSYEQYF
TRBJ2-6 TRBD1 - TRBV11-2 TGTGCCAGCAGCTCCATTGCAGGGGGTCGCATCTCTGGGGCCAACGTCCTGACTTTC CASSSIAGGRISGANVLTF
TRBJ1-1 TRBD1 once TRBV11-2 TGTGCCAGCAGTTATCCCCTTCACAGGGGAAACACTGAAGCTTTCTTT CASSYPLHRGNTEAFF
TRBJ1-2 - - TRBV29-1 TGCAGCGTTAGGGACATCTATGGCTACACCTTC CSVRDIYGYTF
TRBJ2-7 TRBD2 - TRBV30 TGTGCCGGGACTAGCGGGGGGGCCCTTCCCGAGCAGTACTTC CAGTSGGALPEQYF
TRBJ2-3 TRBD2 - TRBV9 TGTGCCAGCAGCGCCAGTGGGGGGGTGACAGATACGCAGTATTTT CASSASGGVTDTQYF
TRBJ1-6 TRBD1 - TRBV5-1 TGCGCCAGTTCGGACAGGGGTAGTTTGGATTCACCCCTCCACTTT CASSDRGSLDSPLHF
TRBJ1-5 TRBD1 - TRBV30 TGTGCCTGGGGACGCGGGACAGGTGGGCTCAATCAGCCCCAGCATTTT CAWGRGTGGLNQPQHF
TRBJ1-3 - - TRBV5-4 TGTGCCAGCCACACGTACAACACCATATATTTT CASHTYNTIYF